This TCR beta chain emerged from a study of neurological immune-mediated disorders. Germline CDR1 and CDR2: ENHRY and SYGVKD. CDR3 length equals 15 residues. J gave up 3 bases and V 0 bases, and 1 base lay outside the gene matches. This clonotype was found many times. TCRdb reanalysed the 5' RACE reads using MiXCR and keeps one entry per CDR3 protein. The sample shows roughly 56,000 distinct CDR3 sequences, about 10% of them seen only once. The material sequenced was PBMCs. The V gene is TRBV10-3, the J gene TRBJ1-5, with TRBD1 identical over 8 bases. The receptor comes from a man aged 55 to 70 in good health. The CDR3, as DNA: TGTGCCATCAGTGAGTCGACAGGGGACAATCAGCCCCAGCATTTT. It encodes CAISESTGDNQPQHF.